The T cell receptor beta chain described here comes from a study of cytomegalovirus exposure and HLA in healthy donors. The PCR was carried out with 60 Vbeta primers and 13 Jbeta primers. Assay used: immunoSEQ multiplex PCR; TCRdb lists only in-frame clones, some missing. The data show over 150,000 clones, 75% to 85% seen once. Notes on this clone: As yet, its antigen is unknown.

Germline V gene data show CDR1 as WNHNN and CDR2 as SYGVQD (reference sequence). Trimming cost V 0 bases and J 7 bases, with 7 bases left between them. The length of the CDR3 is 13 residues. General study points: Immune exposure information available was restricted to CMV serostatus. TCR beta chains numbering under 200 were designated cytomegalovirus-associated. A few CMV-associated chains were confirmed in vitro to be specific for CMV antigens. Within an earlier analysis, most TCR beta V segments proved productive either about 90% or about 30% of the time.

The chain uses TRBV10-1 and TRBJ1-5; no clear D. Material for sequencing was PBMCs. The receptor's source is a woman aged 25-40 years in good health and CMV-seronegative. The CDR3 region has the DNA TGCGCCAGCAGTGAGTCAGCGGGGCAGCCCCAGCATTTT. Translated, it gives CASSESAGQPQHF.